This note documents a single T cell receptor (beta chain) sequence. This clonotype turned up a few times. Its antigen target is currently unknown. One base away there is no much larger clone; base qualities are not given. This sample stems from a study of CD8 T cells in ankylosing spondylitis (dated by TCRdb to the late 2010s). Regarding the complete study: The study set out to find disease-linked TCR variants by profiling T cell receptor beta repertoires in ankylosing spondylitis patients and healthy donors. In total, the full study cohort was made up of over a hundred healthy donors and some 26 ankylosing spondylitis patients. Peripheral blood was sampled, and synovial fluid was also collected from ankylosing spondylitis patients.

TCRdb records Illumina HiSeq 2500 as the sequencer. Quantitative 5'-RACE with molecular barcodes was the method used to prepare the TCR beta libraries. Processing in the source paper ran as follows. To identify disease-linked TCR variants, a new computational method was used, one built on a probabilistic model of VDJ rearrangement. TCRdb ran its own pipeline on the public reads, namely fastp trimming at Q25 and MiXCR clone calling, and kept in-frame beta chains. Rows are unified per CDR3 protein, each entry keeping the most common DNA and genes. TCRdb assigned the V and J calls; the authors' analysis was not used. This sample has about 800,000 distinct CDR3 sequences in its table, and 12% of those were observed once. About 0.49% of the sample rests with the top ten. From the cysteine through the phenylalanine, the CDR3 covers 14 amino acids. Just the 42-base CDR3 DNA is kept, in frame starting at base 1. From a lookup of the germline V gene, CDR1 and CDR2 are MNHEY and SVGAGI. Trimming removed 2 bases from V and 5 bases from J, leaving 12 bases between the germline ends.

General conclusions and limits of the study: The disease-linked clones were reported as significantly enriched in matched synovial fluid samples from ankylosing spondylitis patients. A CD8+ phenotype was shown by the disease-linked clones, which were found at relatively low frequencies in peripheral blood. Blood from ankylosing spondylitis patients appeared to be characterized by a TCR beta motif made up of under ten highly homologous amino acid variants. Some of the motif variants had been reported before in the synovial fluid and blood of reactive arthritis patients, a finding that suggests common disease-initiation mechanisms.

Recombination connected TRBV6-5 to TRBJ1-1, with a weak D call of TRBD1 (5 bases match). This sequence was found in a male donor with ankylosing spondylitis. The sample taken for sequencing was blood, either unsorted or a sorted T cell fraction (not recorded which). The base sequence is TGTGCCAGCAGTTACCTCCGGGGCGTAACTGAAGCTTTCTTT. It is translated as CASSYLRGVTEAFF.